This note documents a single TCR beta chain sequence. What it binds is unknown. In this CDR3 the conserved last residue, phenylalanine or tryptophan, is missing, so a read error is likely. The limits of the CDR3 on the DNA are not certain, so only TCRdb's listed CDR3 is given. The library tagged individual cDNA molecules with unique molecular identifiers. TCRdb reprocessed the reads via MiXCR and lists one record per CDR3 protein. Counted here are around 1,600 distinct CDR3 sequences, around 53% occurring once; the ten biggest clones make up 3% to 4.5%. Treatment given: therapeutic diphenylcyclopropenone sensitization with weekly scalp DPC. This entry comes from a study of human T cells and chemical hapten exposure. Study-level points and caveats: While controls formed fewer of them, expanded TCRs formed significantly more large CDR3 similarity clusters.

This specimen was whole blood, taken before DPC sensitization or 2, 6, or about 24 weeks after (not recorded which). This sequence originates from an adult with alopecia areata. Some clones in this sample may be carry-over from other donors' samples. This table probably holds off-target reads from a library built for another chain.

This CDR3 reads CASSVAPI. The chain employs TRBV9 and TRBJ2-7. Both ends counted, the CDR3 spans 8 residues. Germline V gene sequence: CDR1 SGDLS, CDR2 YYNGEE.